The 8 T cell receptor beta chains below were found in one sample sequenced in a study of T cell responses to AZD1222 COVID-19 vaccine. Sequencing was performed with immunoSEQ multiplex PCR; in TCRdb, only in-frame clones are kept and a portion is missing. The sample records approximately 160,000 clones, 90% to 95% being singletons. Sequenced material: peripheral blood, taken 28 days after the second AZD1222 dose. These receptors all come from an adult who received the AZD1222 COVID-19 vaccine.

The chain links TRBV14 to TRBJ2-7, with 10 nucleotides matching TRBD2. The CDR3 is 15 amino acids. After removal of 3 bases from V and 4 bases from J, the junction contained 6 bases not matched to a gene. Germline-derived CDR1 and CDR2 are SGHDN and FVKESK. The chain's CDR3 is CASSHRTSGAYEQYF. The CDR3 DNA follows: TGTGCCAGCAGCCACAGGACTAGCGGAGCTTACGAGCAGTACTTC.

This clone has a single count. The chain recombines TRBV6-6 with TRBJ1-3; 7 positions match TRBD1. Germline CDR1 MNHNY, CDR2 SVGAGI (reference sequence). V was clipped by 6 bases and J by 4 bases; unmatched bases: 6. The CDR3 has 14 amino acids. Here the CDR3 reads CASRRQGLGNTIYF. In nucleotides, the CDR3 is TGTGCCAGCAGGAGACAGGGCTTGGGAAACACCATATATTTT.

The CDR3 sequence is CASSLGGAQGQPQHF. The CDR3 DNA reads as TGTGCCAGCAGCTTAGGGGGGGCGCAGGGGCAGCCCCAGCATTTT. The chain has TRBV7-2 and TRBJ1-5; possible D gene TRBD1, 6 bases. This CDR3 spans 15 amino acids. The V and J ends lost 1 base and 7 bases respectively, with 14 bases between them. CDR1 is SGHTA and CDR2 is FQGNSA in the germline V gene.

The gene calls are TRBV7-7 and TRBJ2-7; perhaps TRBD2 as D (5 bases). The CDR3 contains 14 residues. The V end was cut by 5 bases, the J end by 2 bases, with 13 bases between. Germline CDR1 reads SSHAT; CDR2 reads FNYEAQ (reference sequence). The CDR3 loop is CASSPSTTTYEQYF. The DNA for the CDR3 is TGTGCCAGCAGCCCATCGACTACCACCTACGAGCAGTACTTC.

This chain joins TRBV7-2 and TRBJ2-2; 9 bases align to TRBD1. The CDR3 length is 15 residues. Germline V gene lookup returns CDR1 SGHTA and CDR2 FQGNSA. Trimming cost V 6 bases and J 5 bases; bases outside gene matches: 7. The CDR3 nucleotides read TGTGCCAGCAGTTGGGGACAGGGTGGGACCGGGGAGCTGTTTTTT. Its protein is CASSWGQGGTGELFF.

The chain carries TRBV9 and TRBJ2-7; 15 positions match TRBD2. With V trimmed by 4 bases and J by 6 bases, 5 bases remained unmatched. The CDR3 sequence is 15 residues long. Per germline, CDR1 SGDLS and CDR2 YYNGEE. CDR3 bases: TGTGCCAGCAGCCCCGGGACTAGCGGGAGGCTCGAGCAGTACTTC. Residues: CASSPGTSGRLEQYF.

DNA for the CDR3: TGTGCCAGCAGCCCGAGGTTCGGCACAGATACGCAGTATTTT. This gives the protein CASSPRFGTDTQYF. The chain has TRBV7-2 and TRBJ2-3; no clear D gene. V shed 5 bases and J shed 1 base, with 10 bases lying between them. Germline V gene sequence: CDR1 SGHTA, CDR2 FQGNSA. The CDR3 runs 14 residues.

The chain couples TRBV19 to TRBJ1-5, with D hard to call. Trimming took 1 base from V and 4 from J, leaving 2 bases between them. The CDR3 is 12 residues long. Germline assignment: CDR1 LNHDA and CDR2 SQIVND (reference sequence). The CDR3 nucleotides read TGTGCCAGTAGTATAGGTAATCAGCCCCAGCATTTT. This encodes CASSIGNQPQHF.